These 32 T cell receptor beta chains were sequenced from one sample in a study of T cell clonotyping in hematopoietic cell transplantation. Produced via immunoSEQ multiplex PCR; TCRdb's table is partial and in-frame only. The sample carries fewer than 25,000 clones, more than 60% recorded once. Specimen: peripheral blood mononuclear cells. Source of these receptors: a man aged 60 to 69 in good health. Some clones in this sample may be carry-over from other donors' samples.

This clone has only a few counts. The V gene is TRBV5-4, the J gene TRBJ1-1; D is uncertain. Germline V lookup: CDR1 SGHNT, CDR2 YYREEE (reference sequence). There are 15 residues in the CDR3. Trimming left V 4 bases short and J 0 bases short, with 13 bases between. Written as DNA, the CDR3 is TGTGCCAGCAGCCCGGCGGTATCCATGAACACTGAAGCTTTCTTT. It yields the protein CASSPAVSMNTEAFF.

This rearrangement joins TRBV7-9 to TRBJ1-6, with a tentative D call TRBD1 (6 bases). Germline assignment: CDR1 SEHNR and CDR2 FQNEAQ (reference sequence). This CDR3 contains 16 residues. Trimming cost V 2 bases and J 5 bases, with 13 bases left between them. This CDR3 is CASSLRLQGHNSPLHF. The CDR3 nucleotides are TGTGCCAGCAGCTTACGCTTACAGGGCCATAATTCACCCCTCCACTTT. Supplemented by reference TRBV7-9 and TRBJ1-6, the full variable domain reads DTGVSQNPRHKITKRGQNVTFRCDPISEHNRLYWYRQTLGQGPEFLTYFQNEAQLEKSRLLSDRFSAERPKGSFSTLEIQRTEQGDSAMYLCASSLRLQGHNSPLHFGNGTRLTVT.

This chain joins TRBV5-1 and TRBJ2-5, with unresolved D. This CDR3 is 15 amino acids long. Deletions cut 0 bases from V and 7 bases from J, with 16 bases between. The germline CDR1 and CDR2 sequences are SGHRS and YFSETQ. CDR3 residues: CASSLGVDLSGTQYF. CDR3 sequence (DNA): TGCGCCAGCAGCTTGGGAGTTGACCTATCGGGGACCCAGTACTTC.

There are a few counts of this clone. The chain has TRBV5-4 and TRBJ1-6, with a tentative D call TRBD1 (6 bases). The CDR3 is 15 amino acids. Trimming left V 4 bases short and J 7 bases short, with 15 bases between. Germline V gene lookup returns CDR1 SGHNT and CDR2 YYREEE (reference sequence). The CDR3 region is CASSLNAGVNSPLHF. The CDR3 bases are TGTGCCAGCAGCCTCAACGCAGGGGTGAATTCACCCCTCCACTTT.

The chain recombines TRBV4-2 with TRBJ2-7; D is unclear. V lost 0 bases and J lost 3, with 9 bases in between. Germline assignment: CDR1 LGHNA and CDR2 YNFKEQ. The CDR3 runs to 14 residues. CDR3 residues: CASSQDLKGYEQYF. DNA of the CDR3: TGTGCCAGCAGCCAAGATCTGAAGGGCTACGAGCAGTACTTC.

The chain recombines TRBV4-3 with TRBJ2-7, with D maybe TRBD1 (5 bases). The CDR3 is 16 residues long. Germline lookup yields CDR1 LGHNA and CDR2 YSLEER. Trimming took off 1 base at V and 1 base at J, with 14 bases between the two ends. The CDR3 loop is CASSQVWSPGSYEQYF. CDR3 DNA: TGCGCCAGCAGCCAAGTGTGGTCGCCAGGGTCCTACGAGCAGTACTTC.

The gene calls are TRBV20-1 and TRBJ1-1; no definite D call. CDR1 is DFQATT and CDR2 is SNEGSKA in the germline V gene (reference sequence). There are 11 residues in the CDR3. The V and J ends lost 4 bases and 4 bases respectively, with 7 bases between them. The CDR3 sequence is CSANPGTEAFF. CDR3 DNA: TGCAGTGCTAATCCGGGCACTGAAGCTTTCTTT.

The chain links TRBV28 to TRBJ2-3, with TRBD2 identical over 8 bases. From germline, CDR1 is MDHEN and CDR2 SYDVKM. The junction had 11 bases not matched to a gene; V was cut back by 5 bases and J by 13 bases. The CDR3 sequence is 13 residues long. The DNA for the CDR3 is TGTGCCAGCAGTGACAACAGCGGGAGACGTGAGTATTTT. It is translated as CASSDNSGRREYF. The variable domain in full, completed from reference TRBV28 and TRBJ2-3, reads DVKVTQSSRYLVKRTGEKVFLECVQDMDHENMFWYRQDPGLGLRLIYFSYDVKMKEKGDIPEGYSVSREKKERFSLILESASTNQTSMYLCASSDNSGRREYFGPGTRLTVL.

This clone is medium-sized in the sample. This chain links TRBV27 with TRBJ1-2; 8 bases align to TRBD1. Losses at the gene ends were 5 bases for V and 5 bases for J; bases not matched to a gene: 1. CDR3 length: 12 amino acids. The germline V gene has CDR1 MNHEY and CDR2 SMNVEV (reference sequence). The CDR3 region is CASSGDRYGYTF. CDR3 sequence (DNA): TGTGCCAGCAGTGGGGACAGGTATGGCTACACCTTC.

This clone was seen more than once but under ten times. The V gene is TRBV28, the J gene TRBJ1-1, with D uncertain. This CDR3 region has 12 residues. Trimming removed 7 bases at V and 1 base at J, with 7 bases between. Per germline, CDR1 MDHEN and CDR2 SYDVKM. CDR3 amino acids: CASNPGNTEAFF. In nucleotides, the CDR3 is TGTGCCAGCAATCCGGGGAACACTGAAGCTTTCTTT.

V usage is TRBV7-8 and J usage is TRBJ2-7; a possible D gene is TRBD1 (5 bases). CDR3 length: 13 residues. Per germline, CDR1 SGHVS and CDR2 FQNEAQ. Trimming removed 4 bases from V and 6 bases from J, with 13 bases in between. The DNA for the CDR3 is TGTGCCAGCAGCTCTGGGGCGGTCTTCGAGCAGTACTTC. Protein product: CASSSGAVFEQYF.

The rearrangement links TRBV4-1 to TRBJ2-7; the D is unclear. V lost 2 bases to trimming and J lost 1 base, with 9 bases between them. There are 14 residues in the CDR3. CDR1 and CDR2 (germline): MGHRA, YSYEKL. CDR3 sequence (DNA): TGCGCCAGCAGCCAATCGACCGGATCCTACGAGCAGTACTTC. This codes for CASSQSTGSYEQYF.

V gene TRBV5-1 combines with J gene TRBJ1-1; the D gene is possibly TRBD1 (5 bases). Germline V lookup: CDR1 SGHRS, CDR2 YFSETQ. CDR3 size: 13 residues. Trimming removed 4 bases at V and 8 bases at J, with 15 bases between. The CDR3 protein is CASSVVQGLEAFF. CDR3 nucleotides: TGCGCCAGCAGCGTTGTCCAGGGCCTAGAAGCTTTCTTT. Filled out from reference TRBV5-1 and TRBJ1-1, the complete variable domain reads KAGVTQTPRYLIKTRGQQVTLSCSPISGHRSVSWYQQTPGQGLQFLFEYFSETQRNKGNFPGRFSGRQFSNSRSEMNVSTLELGDSALYLCASSVVQGLEAFFGQGTRLTVV.

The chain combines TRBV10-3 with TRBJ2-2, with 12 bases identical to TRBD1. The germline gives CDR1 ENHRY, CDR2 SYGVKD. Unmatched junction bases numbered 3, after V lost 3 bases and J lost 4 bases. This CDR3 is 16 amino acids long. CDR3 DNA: TGTGCCATCAGTGACCCGGGACAGGGGGCCACCGGGGAGCTGTTTTTT. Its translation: CAISDPGQGATGELFF.

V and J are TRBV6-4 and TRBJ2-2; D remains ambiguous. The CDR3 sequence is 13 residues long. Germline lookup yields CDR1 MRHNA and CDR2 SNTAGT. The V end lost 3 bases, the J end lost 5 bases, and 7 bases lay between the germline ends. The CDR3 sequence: CASSERRTGELFF. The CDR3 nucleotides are TGTGCCAGCAGTGAACGACGTACCGGGGAGCTGTTTTTT.

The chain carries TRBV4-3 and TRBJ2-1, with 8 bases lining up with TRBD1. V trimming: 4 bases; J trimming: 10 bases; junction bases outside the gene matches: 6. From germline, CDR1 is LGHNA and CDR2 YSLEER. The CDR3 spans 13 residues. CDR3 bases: TGCGCCAGCAGCCCGAGGACAGGGCGCGAGCAGTTCTTC. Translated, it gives CASSPRTGREQFF.

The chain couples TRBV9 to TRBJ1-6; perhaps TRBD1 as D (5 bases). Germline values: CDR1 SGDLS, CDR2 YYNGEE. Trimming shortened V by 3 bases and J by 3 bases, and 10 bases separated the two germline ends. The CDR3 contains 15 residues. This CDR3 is CASSGRAIYNSPLHF. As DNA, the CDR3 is TGTGCCAGCAGCGGCAGGGCCATCTATAATTCACCCCTCCACTTT. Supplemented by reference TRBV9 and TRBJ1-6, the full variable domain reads DSGVTQTPKHLITATGQRVTLRCSPRSGDLSVYWYQQSLDQGLQFLIQYYNGEERAKGNILERFSAQQFPDLHSELNLSSLELGDSALYFCASSGRAIYNSPLHFGNGTRLTVT.

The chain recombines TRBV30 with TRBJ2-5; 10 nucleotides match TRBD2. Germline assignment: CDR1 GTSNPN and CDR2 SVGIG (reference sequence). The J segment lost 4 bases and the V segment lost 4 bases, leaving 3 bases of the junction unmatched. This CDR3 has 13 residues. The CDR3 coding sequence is TGTGCCTGGACTAGCGGGAGAAGAGAGACCCAGTACTTC. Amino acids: CAWTSGRRETQYF. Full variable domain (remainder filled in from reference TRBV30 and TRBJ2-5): SQTIHQWPATLVQPVGSPLSLECTVEGTSNPNLYWYRQAAGRGLQLLFYSVGIGQISSEVPQNLSASRPQDRQFILSSKKLLLSDSGFYLCAWTSGRRETQYFGPGTRLLVL.

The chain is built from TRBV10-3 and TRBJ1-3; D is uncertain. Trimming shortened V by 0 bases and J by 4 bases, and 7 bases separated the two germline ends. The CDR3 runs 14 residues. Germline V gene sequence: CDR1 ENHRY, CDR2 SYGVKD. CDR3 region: CAISESGGGNTIYF. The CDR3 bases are TGTGCCATCAGTGAGTCAGGAGGAGGAAACACCATATATTTT.

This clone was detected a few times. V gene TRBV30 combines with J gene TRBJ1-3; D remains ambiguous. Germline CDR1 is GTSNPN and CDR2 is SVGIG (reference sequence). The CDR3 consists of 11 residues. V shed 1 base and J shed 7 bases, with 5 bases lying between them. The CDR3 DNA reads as TGTGCCTGGAGTGATACGAACACCATATATTTT. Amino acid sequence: CAWSDTNTIYF.

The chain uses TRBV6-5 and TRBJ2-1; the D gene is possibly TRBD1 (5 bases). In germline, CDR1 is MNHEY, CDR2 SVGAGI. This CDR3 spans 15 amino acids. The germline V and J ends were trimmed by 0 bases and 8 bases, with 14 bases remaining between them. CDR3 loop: CASSYSIYRSDEQFF. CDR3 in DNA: TGTGCCAGCAGTTACTCGATATACAGGAGCGATGAGCAGTTCTTC.

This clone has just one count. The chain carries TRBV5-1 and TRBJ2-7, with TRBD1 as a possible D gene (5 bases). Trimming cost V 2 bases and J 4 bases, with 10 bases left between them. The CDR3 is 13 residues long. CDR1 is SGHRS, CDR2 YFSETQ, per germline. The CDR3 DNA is TGCGCCAGCAGCTTAACACCAGGGTACGAGCAGTACTTC. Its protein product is CASSLTPGYEQYF.

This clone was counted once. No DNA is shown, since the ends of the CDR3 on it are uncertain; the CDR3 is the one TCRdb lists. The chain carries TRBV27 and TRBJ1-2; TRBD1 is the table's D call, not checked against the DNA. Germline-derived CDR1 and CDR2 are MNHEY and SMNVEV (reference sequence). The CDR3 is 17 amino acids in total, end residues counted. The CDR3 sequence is CASSFLAGGAGGYGYTF.

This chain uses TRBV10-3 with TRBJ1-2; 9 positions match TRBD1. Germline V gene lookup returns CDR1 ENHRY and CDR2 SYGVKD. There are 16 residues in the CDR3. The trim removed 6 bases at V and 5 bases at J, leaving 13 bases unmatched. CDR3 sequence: CAIRAQSFDRGYGYTF. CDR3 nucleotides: TGTGCCATCAGAGCCCAATCCTTTGACAGGGGGTATGGCTACACCTTC.

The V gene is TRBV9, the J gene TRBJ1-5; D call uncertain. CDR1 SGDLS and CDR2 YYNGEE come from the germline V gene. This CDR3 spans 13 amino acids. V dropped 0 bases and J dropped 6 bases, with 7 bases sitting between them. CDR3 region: CASSVDFSQPQHF. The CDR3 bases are TGTGCCAGCAGCGTAGATTTTAGTCAGCCCCAGCATTTT.

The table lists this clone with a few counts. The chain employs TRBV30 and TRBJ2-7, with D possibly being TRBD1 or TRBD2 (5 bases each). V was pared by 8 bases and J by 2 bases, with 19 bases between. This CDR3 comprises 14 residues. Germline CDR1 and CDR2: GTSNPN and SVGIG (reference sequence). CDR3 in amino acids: CAGTARDPPYEQYF. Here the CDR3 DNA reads TGTGCCGGGACGGCCAGGGACCCCCCCTACGAGCAGTACTTC. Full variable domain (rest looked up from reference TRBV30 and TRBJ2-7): SQTIHQWPATLVQPVGSPLSLECTVEGTSNPNLYWYRQAAGRGLQLLFYSVGIGQISSEVPQNLSASRPQDRQFILSSKKLLLSDSGFYLCAGTARDPPYEQYFGPGTRLTVT.

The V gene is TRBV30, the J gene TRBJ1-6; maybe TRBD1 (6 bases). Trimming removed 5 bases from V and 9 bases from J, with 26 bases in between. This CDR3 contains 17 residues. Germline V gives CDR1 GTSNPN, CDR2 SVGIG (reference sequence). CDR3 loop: CAWRGGPAPRWGSPLHF. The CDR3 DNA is TGTGCCTGGCGGGGGGGGCCCGCTCCTCGTTGGGGTTCACCCCTCCACTTT.

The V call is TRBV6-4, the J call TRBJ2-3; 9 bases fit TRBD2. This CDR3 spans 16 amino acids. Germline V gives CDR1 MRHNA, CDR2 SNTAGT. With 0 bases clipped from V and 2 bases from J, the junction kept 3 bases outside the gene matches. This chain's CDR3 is CASSDSASGTTDTQYF. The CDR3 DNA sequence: TGTGCCAGCAGTGACTCGGCTAGCGGGACCACAGATACGCAGTATTTT.

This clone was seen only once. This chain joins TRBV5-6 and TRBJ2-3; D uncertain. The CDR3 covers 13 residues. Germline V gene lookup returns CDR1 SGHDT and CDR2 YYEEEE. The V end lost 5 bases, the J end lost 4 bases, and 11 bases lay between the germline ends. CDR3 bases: TGTGCCAGCAGATGGCCTGGTGCAGATACGCAGTATTTT. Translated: CASRWPGADTQYF.

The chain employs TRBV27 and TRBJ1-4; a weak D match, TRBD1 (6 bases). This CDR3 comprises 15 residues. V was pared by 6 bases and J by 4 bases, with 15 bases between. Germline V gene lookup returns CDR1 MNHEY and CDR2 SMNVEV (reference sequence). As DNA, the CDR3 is TGTGCCAGCAGCCGAACGGGACAAGATAATGAAAAACTGTTTTTT. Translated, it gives CASSRTGQDNEKLFF.

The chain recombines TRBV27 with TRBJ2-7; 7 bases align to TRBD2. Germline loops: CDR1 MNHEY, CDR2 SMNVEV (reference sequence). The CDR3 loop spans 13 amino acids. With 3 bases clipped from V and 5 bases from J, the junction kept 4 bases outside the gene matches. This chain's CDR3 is CASSLAGRDEQYF. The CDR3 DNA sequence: TGTGCCAGCAGTTTGGCAGGGAGGGACGAGCAGTACTTC.

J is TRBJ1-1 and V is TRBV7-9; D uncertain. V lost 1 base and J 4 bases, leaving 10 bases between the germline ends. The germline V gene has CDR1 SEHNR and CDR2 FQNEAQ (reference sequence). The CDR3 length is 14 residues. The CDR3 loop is CASSLGIAFTEAFF. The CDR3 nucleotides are TGTGCCAGCAGCTTAGGGATAGCGTTCACTGAAGCTTTCTTT. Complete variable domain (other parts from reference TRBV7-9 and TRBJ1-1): DTGVSQNPRHKITKRGQNVTFRCDPISEHNRLYWYRQTLGQGPEFLTYFQNEAQLEKSRLLSDRFSAERPKGSFSTLEIQRTEQGDSAMYLCASSLGIAFTEAFFGQGTRLTVV.